The rows below give T cell receptor beta chains drawn from one sample of a study of blood T cell repertoires in COVID-19. Measured with immunoSEQ multiplex PCR; TCRdb has only the in-frame clones, and not every one. This sample has 300,000 to 400,000 clones, with approximately 87% found just once. The specimen sequenced was peripheral blood. All receptors come from a woman aged 45 to 65 with COVID-19, enrolled during active disease. The conserved cysteine and the conserved F or W are not part of the CDR3 here. Fields, in order: V gene, J gene, CDR3 protein.

TRBV27	TRBJ2-2	ASSLDRGKAGELF
TRBV7-9	TRBJ2-3	ASSHPAGETDTQY
TRBV19	TRBJ1-5	ASSNRDLSPQH
TRBV9	TRBJ1-2	ASSEGREWMHGYT
TRBV3-1/TRBV3-2	TRBJ2-3	ASDNRGTQY
TRBV11-2	TRBJ2-1	ASSLMRLPNNEQF
TRBV18	TRBJ2-1	ASSPPVTGDLWNEQF
TRBV19	TRBJ2-5	ATRRGGRLETQY
TRBV5-6	TRBJ2-4	ASSLEVRGLKNIQY
TRBV25-1	TRBJ1-1	ASSDDLGVSEAF
TRBV5-1	TRBJ1-1	ASSLPGSTEAF
TRBV18	TRBJ1-2	ASSRGINYGYT
TRBV19	TRBJ1-2	ASTLSVDYGYT
TRBV24-1	TRBJ2-3	ATRQGAGTDTQY
TRBV30	TRBJ1-6	ASTGSPKNSPLH
TRBV7-9	TRBJ2-3	ASSLGVEGRATDTQY
TRBV5-3	TRBJ1-6	ARSLEDRGPVNSPLH
TRBV19	TRBJ1-1	ASSIVPGQRRAMNTEAF
TRBV4-3	TRBJ2-5	ASSQDGEGSQTQY
TRBV28	TRBJ1-1	ASSVPGHNTEAF
TRBV30	TRBJ1-4	AWSAPGQNYNAA
TRBV19	TRBJ1-5	ASSFGDRGSNQPQH
TRBV23-1	TRBJ2-2	ASSQKTGLLPGELF
TRBV5-5	TRBJ2-7	ASSSTGTLYEQY
TRBV27	TRBJ1-1	ASSLFFGGTEAF
TRBV28	TRBJ1-5	ASSLYGRGQVQPQH
TRBV7-9	TRBJ1-2	ASSLGQGGGSGYT
TRBV29-1	TRBJ2-3	SVRTSGSRDTQY
TRBV9	TRBJ2-1	ASSVGFSAYNEQF